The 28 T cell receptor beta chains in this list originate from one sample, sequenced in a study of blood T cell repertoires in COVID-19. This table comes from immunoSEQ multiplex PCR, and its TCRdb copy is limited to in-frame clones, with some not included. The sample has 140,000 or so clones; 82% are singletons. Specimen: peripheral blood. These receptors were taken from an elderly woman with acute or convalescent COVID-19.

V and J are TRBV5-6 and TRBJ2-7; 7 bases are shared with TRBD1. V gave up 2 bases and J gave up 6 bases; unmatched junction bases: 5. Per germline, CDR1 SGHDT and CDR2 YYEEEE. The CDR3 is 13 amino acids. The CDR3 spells CASSLKTGSEQYF. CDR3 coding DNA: TGTGCCAGCAGCTTAAAGACAGGGTCCGAGCAGTACTTC. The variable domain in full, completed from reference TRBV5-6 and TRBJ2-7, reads DAGVTQSPTHLIKTRGQQVTLRCSPKSGHDTVSWYQQALGQGPQFIFQYYEEEERQRGNFPDRFSGHQFPNYSSELNVNALLLGDSALYLCASSLKTGSEQYFGPGTRLTVT.

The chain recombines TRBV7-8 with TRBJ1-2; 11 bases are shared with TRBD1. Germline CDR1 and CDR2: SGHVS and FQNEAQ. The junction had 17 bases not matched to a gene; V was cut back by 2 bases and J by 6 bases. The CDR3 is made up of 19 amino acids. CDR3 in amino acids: CASSLYPGTGGIRIDGYTF. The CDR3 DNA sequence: TGTGCCAGCAGCTTATATCCCGGGACAGGGGGAATACGAATCGATGGCTACACCTTC. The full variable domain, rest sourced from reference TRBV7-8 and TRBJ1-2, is GAGVSQSPRYKVAKRGQDVALRCDPISGHVSLFWYQQALGQGPEFLTYFQNEAQLDKSGLPSDRFFAERPEGSVSTLKIQRTQQEDSAVYLCASSLYPGTGGIRIDGYTFGSGTRLTVV.

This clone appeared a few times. The CDR3 loop is CASLDRGSTNEKLFF. CDR3 nucleotides: TGTGCCAGTCTGGACAGGGGTTCTACTAATGAAAAACTGTTTTTT. The chain is built from TRBV19 and TRBJ1-4; 9 nucleotides match TRBD1. Germline values: CDR1 LNHDA, CDR2 SQIVND (reference sequence). Unmatched junction bases numbered 6, after V lost 8 bases and J lost 2 bases. The CDR3 length is 15 residues.

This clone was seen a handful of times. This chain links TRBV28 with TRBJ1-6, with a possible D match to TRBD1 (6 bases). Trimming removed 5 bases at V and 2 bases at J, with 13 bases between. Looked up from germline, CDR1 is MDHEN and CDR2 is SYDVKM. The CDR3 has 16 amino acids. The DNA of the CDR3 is TGTGCCAGCAGTCGTGGACAGCGGACCTATAATTCACCCCTCCACTTT. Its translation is CASSRGQRTYNSPLHF.

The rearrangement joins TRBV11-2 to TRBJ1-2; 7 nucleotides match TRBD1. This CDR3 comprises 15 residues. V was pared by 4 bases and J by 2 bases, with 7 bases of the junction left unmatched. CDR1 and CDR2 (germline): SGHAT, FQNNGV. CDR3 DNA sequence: TGTGCCAGCAGCTCGGACGGACAGGTCAACTATGGCTACACCTTC. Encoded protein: CASSSDGQVNYGYTF.

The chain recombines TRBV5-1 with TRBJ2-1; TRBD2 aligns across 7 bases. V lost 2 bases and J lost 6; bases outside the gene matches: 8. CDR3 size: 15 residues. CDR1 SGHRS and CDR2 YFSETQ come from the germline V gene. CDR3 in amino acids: CASSLFSSGSNEQFF. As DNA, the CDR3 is TGCGCCAGCAGCTTATTTTCTAGCGGAAGCAATGAGCAGTTCTTC.

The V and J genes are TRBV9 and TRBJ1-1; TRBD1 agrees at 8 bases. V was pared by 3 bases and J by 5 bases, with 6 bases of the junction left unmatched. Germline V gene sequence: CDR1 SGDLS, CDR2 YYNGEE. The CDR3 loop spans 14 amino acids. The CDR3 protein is CASSAGQGGTEAFF. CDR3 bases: TGTGCCAGCAGCGCCGGACAGGGAGGAACTGAAGCTTTCTTT.

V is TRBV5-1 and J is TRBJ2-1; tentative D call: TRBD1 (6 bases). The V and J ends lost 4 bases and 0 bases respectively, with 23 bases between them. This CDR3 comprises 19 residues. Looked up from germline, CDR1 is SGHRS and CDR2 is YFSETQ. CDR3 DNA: TGCGCCAGCAGCCCCCCGGGACACTCGAAATTTCTCTCCTACAATGAGCAGTTCTTC. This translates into CASSPPGHSKFLSYNEQFF.

CDR3 amino acids: CAWARTGGNQPQHF. The CDR3 DNA reads TGTGCCTGGGCTCGGACAGGGGGCAATCAGCCCCAGCATTTT. This rearrangement joins TRBV30 to TRBJ1-5; 9 nucleotides agree with TRBD1. This CDR3 has 14 amino acids. The germline CDR1 and CDR2 sequences are GTSNPN and SVGIG (reference sequence). The J segment lost 2 bases and the V segment lost 5 bases, leaving 4 bases of the junction unmatched.

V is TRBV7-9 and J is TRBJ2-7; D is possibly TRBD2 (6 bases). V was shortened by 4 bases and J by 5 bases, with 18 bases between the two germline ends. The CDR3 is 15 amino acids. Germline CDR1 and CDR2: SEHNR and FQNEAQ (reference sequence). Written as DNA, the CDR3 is TGTGCCAGCAGCTCAGCCCCGGGAGTTTTCAACGAGCAGTACTTC. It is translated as CASSSAPGVFNEQYF.

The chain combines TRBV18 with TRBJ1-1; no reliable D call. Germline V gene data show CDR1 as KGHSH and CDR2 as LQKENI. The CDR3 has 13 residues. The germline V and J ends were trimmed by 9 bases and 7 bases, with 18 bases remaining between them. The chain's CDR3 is CASLDSGQVEAFF. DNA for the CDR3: TGTGCCAGTCTGGACTCCGGGCAAGTTGAAGCTTTCTTT. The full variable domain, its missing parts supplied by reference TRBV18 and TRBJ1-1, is NAGVMQNPRHLVRRRGQEARLRCSPMKGHSHVYWYRQLPEEGLKFMVYLQKENIIDESGMPKERFSAEFPKEGPSILRIQQVVRGDSAAYFCASLDSGQVEAFFGQGTRLTVV.

The CDR3 protein is CASRTGQALANYGYTF. CDR3 DNA: TGTGCCAGTAGGACGGGACAGGCGTTAGCTAACTATGGCTACACCTTC. The rearrangement joins TRBV19 to TRBJ1-2, with 8 bases identical to TRBD1. This CDR3 is built from 16 residues. CDR1 and CDR2 (germline): LNHDA, SQIVND (reference sequence). The V gene end was trimmed by 6 bases and the J gene end by 0 bases; junction bases not matched to a gene: 9.

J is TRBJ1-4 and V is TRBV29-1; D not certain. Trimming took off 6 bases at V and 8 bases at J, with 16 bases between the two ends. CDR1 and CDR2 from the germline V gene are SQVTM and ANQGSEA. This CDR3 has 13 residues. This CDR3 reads CSVAGIGGEKLFF. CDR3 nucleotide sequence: TGCAGCGTCGCCGGGATCGGAGGGGAAAAACTGTTTTTT.

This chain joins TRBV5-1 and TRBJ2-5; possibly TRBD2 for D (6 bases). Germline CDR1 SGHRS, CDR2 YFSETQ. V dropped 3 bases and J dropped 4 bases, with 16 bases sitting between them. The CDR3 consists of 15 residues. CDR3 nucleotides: TGCGCCAGCAGCTGGGGGACGGGAGTCGGAGAGACCCAGTACTTC. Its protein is CASSWGTGVGETQYF.

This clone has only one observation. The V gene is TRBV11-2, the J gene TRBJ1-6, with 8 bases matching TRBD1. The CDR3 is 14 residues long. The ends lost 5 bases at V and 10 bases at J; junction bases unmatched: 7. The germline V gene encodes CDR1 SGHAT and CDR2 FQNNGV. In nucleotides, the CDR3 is TGTGCCAGCAGCATCCGGACAGGGCAATCACCCCTCCACTTT. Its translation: CASSIRTGQSPLHF.

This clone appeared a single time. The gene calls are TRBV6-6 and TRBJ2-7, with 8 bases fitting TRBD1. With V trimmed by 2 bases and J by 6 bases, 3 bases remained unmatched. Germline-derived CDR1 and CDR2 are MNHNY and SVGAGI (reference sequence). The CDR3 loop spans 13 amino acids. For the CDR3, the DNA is TGTGCCAGCAGTTACGGGCAGGGGGCCGAGCAGTACTTC. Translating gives CASSYGQGAEQYF.

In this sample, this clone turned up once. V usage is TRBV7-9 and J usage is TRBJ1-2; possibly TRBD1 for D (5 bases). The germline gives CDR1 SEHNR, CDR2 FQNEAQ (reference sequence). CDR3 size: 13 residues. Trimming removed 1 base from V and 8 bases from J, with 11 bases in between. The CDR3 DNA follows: TGTGCCAGCAGCTTAGTCGGGGGTGGAGGCTACACCTTC. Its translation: CASSLVGGGGYTF. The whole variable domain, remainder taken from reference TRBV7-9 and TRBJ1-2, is DTGVSQNPRHKITKRGQNVTFRCDPISEHNRLYWYRQTLGQGPEFLTYFQNEAQLEKSRLLSDRFSAERPKGSFSTLEIQRTEQGDSAMYLCASSLVGGGGYTFGSGTRLTVV.

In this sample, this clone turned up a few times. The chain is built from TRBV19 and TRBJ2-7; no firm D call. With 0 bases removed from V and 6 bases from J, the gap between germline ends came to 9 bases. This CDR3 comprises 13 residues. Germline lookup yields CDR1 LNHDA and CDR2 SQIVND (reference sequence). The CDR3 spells CASSIEGLGEQYF. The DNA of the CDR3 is TGTGCCAGTAGTATAGAGGGCCTGGGCGAGCAGTACTTC.

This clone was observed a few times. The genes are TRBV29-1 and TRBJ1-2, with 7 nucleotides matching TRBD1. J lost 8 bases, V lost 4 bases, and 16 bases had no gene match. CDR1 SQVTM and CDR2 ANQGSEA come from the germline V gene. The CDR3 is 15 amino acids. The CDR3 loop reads CSVAPHLRQGEGYTF. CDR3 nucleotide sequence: TGCAGCGTTGCGCCCCACCTGCGACAGGGTGAAGGCTACACCTTC.

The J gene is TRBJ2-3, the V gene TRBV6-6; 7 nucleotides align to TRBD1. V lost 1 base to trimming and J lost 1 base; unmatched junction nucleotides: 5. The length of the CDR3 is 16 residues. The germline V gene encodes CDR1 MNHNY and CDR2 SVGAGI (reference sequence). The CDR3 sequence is CASSYYGTVGTDTQYF. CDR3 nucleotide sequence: TGTGCCAGCAGTTACTATGGGACAGTCGGCACAGATACGCAGTATTTT.

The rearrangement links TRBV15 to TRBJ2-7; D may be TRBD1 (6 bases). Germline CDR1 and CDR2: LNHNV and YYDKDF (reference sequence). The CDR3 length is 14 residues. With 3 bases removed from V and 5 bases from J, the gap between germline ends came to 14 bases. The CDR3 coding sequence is TGTGCCACCAGCAGGCGGCAGGGGAGCCACGAGCAGTACTTC. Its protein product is CATSRRQGSHEQYF.

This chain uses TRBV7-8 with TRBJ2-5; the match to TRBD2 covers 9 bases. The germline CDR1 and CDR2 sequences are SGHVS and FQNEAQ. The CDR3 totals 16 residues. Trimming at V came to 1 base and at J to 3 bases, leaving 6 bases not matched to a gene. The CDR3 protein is CASSLVAGVKKETQYF. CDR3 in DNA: TGTGCCAGCAGCTTAGTAGCGGGGGTAAAGAAAGAGACCCAGTACTTC.

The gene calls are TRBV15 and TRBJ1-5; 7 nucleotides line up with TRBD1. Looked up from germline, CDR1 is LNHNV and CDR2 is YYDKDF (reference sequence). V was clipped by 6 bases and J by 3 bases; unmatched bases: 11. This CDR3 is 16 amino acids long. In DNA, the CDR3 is TGTGCCACCAGTAGACAGGGTGGGCTTGTCAATCAGCCCCAGCATTTT. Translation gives CATSRQGGLVNQPQHF.

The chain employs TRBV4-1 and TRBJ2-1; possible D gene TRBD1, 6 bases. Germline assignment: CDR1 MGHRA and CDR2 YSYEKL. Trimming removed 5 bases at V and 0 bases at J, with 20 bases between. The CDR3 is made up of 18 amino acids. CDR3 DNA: TGCGCCAGCAGCTCGCTTAAGTCGGACAGAATCTCCTACAATGAGCAGTTCTTC. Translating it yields CASSSLKSDRISYNEQFF.

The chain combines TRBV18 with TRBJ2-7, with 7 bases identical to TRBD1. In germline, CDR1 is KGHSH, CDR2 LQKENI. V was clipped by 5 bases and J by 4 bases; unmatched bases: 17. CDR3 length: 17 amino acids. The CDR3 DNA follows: TGTGCCAGCTCATCCCTGCCAGTCACAGGGGTTTTTTACGAGCAGTACTTC. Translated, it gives CASSSLPVTGVFYEQYF.

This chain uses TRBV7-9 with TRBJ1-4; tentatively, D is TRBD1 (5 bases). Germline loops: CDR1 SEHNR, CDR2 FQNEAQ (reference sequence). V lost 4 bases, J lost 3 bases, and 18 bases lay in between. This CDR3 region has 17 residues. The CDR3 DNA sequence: TGTGCCAGCAGCTGGACCGTTTATGGGGCGGCTAATGAAAAACTGTTTTTT. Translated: CASSWTVYGAANEKLFF. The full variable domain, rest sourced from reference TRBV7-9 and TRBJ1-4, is DTGVSQNPRHKITKRGQNVTFRCDPISEHNRLYWYRQTLGQGPEFLTYFQNEAQLEKSRLLSDRFSAERPKGSFSTLEIQRTEQGDSAMYLCASSWTVYGAANEKLFFGSGTQLSVL.

CDR3 DNA sequence: TGCGCCAGCAGCCAATATCCGCCACTATTAGGTTCACCCCTCCACTTT. It encodes CASSQYPPLLGSPLHF. The chain combines TRBV4-1 with TRBJ1-6; no definite D call. V shed 2 bases and J shed 9 bases, with 17 bases lying between them. Germline CDR1 is MGHRA and CDR2 is YSYEKL. The CDR3 spans 16 residues.

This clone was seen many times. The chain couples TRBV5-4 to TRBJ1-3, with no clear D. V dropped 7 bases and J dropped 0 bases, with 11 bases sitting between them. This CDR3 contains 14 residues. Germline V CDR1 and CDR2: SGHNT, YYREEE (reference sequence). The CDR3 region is CASSSRYSGNTIYF. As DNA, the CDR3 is TGTGCCAGCTCTAGTCGCTACTCTGGAAACACCATATATTTT. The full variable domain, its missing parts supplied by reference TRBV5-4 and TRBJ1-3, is ETGVTQSPTHLIKTRGQQVTLRCSSQSGHNTVSWYQQALGQGPQFIFQYYREEENGRGNFPPRFSGLQFPNYSSELNVNALELDDSALYLCASSSRYSGNTIYFGEGSWLTVV.